Many counts were recorded for the clone carrying this T cell receptor (beta chain). Trimming cost V 5 bases and J 10 bases, with 18 bases left between them. The CDR3 consists of 14 residues. Per the germline V gene, CDR1 is SGHTA and CDR2 is FQGNSA. The entry originates in a study of T cells after posttransplantation cyclophosphamide. The method was immunoSEQ multiplex PCR; TCRdb's version includes in-frame clones alone and lacks a portion of them. The sample yields 44,000 or so clones, without any singletons. The V and J genes are TRBV7-2 and TRBJ2-1; maybe TRBD2 (7 bases). This sequence was found in a man between 40 and 49 years old in good health, CMV-negative, and a related stem cell transplant donor. Sequencing input: PBMCs. The CDR3 DNA is TGTGCCAGCAGCCCTGGGGCGGGGAGGGGGGAGCAGTTCTTC. Encoded protein: CASSPGAGRGEQFF. The variable domain in full, completed from reference TRBV7-2 and TRBJ2-1, reads GAGVSQSPSNKVTEKGKDVELRCDPISGHTALYWYRQSLGQGLEFLIYFQGNSAPDKSGLPSDRFSAERTGGSVSTLTIQRTQQEDSAVYLCASSPGAGRGEQFFGPGTRLTVL.